This T cell receptor (beta chain) appears in the sequencing data of a study of cytomegalovirus exposure and HLA in healthy donors. This clone was seen just once. 13 Jbeta primers and 60 Vbeta primers were used for the PCR. Sequencing was performed with immunoSEQ multiplex PCR; in TCRdb, only in-frame clones are kept and a portion is missing. This sample yields 52,000 or so clones, of which approximately 80% are seen a single time; over 1.1% belongs to the top ten. The sequence came from a female donor in good health and CMV-seronegative. Sequencing was performed on PBMCs.

The CDR3 bases are TGTGCCAGCAGGAAGACATCCCACGAGCAGTACTTC. The encoded protein is CASRKTSHEQYF. The V gene is TRBV6-5, the J gene TRBJ2-7; D remains unclear. Germline V gene sequence: CDR1 MNHEY, CDR2 SVGAGI. This CDR3 has 12 residues. With 6 bases removed from V and 5 bases from J, the gap between germline ends came to 11 bases.